This TCR beta chain appears in the sequencing data of a study of blood T cell repertoires in COVID-19. Study information: Acute and convalescent COVID-19 specimens originated in the United States, Italy and Spain.

Patients of the Seattle cohort, enrolled during active infection, were followed longitudinally. Clones were read by immunoSEQ multiplex PCR, and TCRdb kept only the in-frame ones, dropping some. This sample yields some 180,000 clones, of which about 82% are seen a single time; about 8.8% belongs to the top ten. The ends were cut back, 3 bases at V and 14 bases at J, with 23 bases in the middle. CDR3 size: 14 residues. Germline V lookup: CDR1 SGDLS, CDR2 YYNGEE. This chain links TRBV9 with TRBJ1-2; D is uncertain. Material: peripheral blood. The receptor's source is a woman over 75 with COVID-19, enrolled during active disease. The CDR3 DNA is TGTGCCAGCAGCGCACTCCCCGGCTCCGCCCCGGGAACCTTC. It is translated as CASSALPGSAPGTF.